This T cell receptor (beta chain) comes out of a study of T cells in Graves' hyperthyroidism and ophthalmopathy. Trimming took 2 bases from V and 7 from J; bases not matched to a gene: 6. The CDR3 is made up of 15 amino acids. Based on clinical symptoms, serum thyroxine and TRAb, thyroid ultrasound and orbital computed tomography, diagnoses were reached. As concerns this clonotype: Its antigen is still unknown.

RNA transcripts were the template for amplifying TCR beta CDR3 regions. The HTBI primer set was used in a first-round RT-PCR of the TCR CDR3. TCRdb itself ran the multiplex PCR reads through MiXCR, one entry per CDR3 protein. The table has about 660,000 distinct CDR3 sequences, 40% to 55% seen once. Study-wide points: Blood held most thyroid clonotypes expanded above 0.001 frequency. Ophthalmopathy got predicted by the model a median around 6.6 months before its onset. Classification by a 13 V-J model distinguished ophthalmopathy from stable hyperthyroidism.

The receptor was isolated from an adult man with Graves' disease, either hyperthyroidism or ophthalmopathy (not recorded which). The sample comprised peripheral blood or thyroid tissue (not recorded which). The chain uses TRBV12-3 or TRBV12-4 and TRBJ2-2; 8 bases line up with TRBD1. The CDR3 coding sequence is TGTGCCAGCAGTTTACCCGGACAGGGCAGCGGGGAGCTGTTTTTT. Protein: CASSLPGQGSGELFF.